One sample yielded the 18 T cell receptor beta chains listed below, sequenced in a study of CD8 T cells in ankylosing spondylitis. Study-wide results and limits: A TCR beta motif of under ten highly homologous variants appeared characteristic of ankylosing spondylitis blood.

TCRdb recomputed calls from the 5' RACE reads with MiXCR, one row per CDR3 protein. The sample records about 450,000 distinct CDR3 sequences, about 25% being singletons. No cognate antigen is known for these TCRs. The specimen sequenced was blood, either unsorted or a sorted T cell fraction (not recorded which). Source of these receptors: a male donor with ankylosing spondylitis.

The chain combines TRBV6-1 with TRBJ2-1; TRBD1 is a possible D gene (5 bases). There are 15 residues in the CDR3. Deletions cut 2 bases from V and 8 bases from J, with 16 bases between. Looked up from germline, CDR1 is MNHNS and CDR2 is SASEGT. The CDR3 DNA sequence: TGTGCCAGCAGTGAATCCGGGCCTCAGGGCTATGAGCAGTTCTTC. Translating gives CASSESGPQGYEQFF.

This clonotype was observed a few times. The chain links TRBV20-1 to TRBJ2-4, with TRBD1 identical over 7 bases. Germline V gene data show CDR1 as DFQATT and CDR2 as SNEGSKA (reference sequence). CDR3 length: 14 residues. V shed 2 bases, J shed 5 bases, and the junction held 6 bases outside the gene matches. In DNA, the CDR3 is TGCAGTGCTAGAAACAGGGGTAGGGAAAACATTCAGTACTTC. As protein: CSARNRGRENIQYF.

The genes are TRBV27 and TRBJ2-7; TRBD1 is a possible D gene (7 bases). Per the germline V gene, CDR1 is MNHEY and CDR2 is SMNVEV (reference sequence). There are 14 residues in the CDR3. Trimming took 5 bases from V and 4 from J, leaving 15 bases between them. The chain's CDR3 is CASSRQGLQYEQYF. The CDR3 DNA reads as TGTGCCAGCAGTCGACAGGGACTTCAATACGAGCAGTACTTC.

V and J are TRBV6-2 or TRBV6-3 and TRBJ1-2; the match to TRBD1 covers 7 bases. The CDR3 sequence is 15 residues long. Germline CDR1 and CDR2: MNHEY and SVGEGT. Trimming at V came to 0 bases and at J to 4 bases, leaving 5 bases not matched to a gene. In DNA, the CDR3 is TGTGCCAGCAGTTACTCGATAAACAGGGGCTATGGCTACACCTTC. It is translated as CASSYSINRGYGYTF.

This clonotype appeared a single time. The J gene is TRBJ2-5, the V gene TRBV5-1; D gene ambiguous. CDR1 and CDR2 from the germline V gene are SGHRS and YFSETQ. The ends were cut back, 2 bases at V and 5 bases at J, with 7 bases in the middle. The CDR3 consists of 12 residues. This chain's CDR3 is CASSLSFETQYF. Written as DNA, the CDR3 is TGCGCCAGCAGCTTAAGTTTCGAGACCCAGTACTTC.

This clonotype occurred a few times. The chain employs TRBV7-2 and TRBJ1-1; TRBD1 aligns across 7 bases. V lost 4 bases and J lost 4; bases outside the gene matches: 9. This CDR3 has 15 amino acids. Germline loops: CDR1 SGHTA, CDR2 FQGNSA. CDR3 sequence: CASSSTAPGGTEAFF. In DNA form, the CDR3 reads TGTGCCAGCAGCTCGACCGCCCCAGGGGGCACTGAAGCTTTCTTT.

The V gene is TRBV27, the J gene TRBJ2-2; 9 bases map to TRBD1. This CDR3 has 18 residues. Germline values: CDR1 MNHEY, CDR2 SMNVEV (reference sequence). The junction had 11 bases not matched to a gene; V was cut back by 3 bases and J by 3 bases. This CDR3 reads CASSLVLPGQGDTGELFF. The CDR3 DNA follows: TGTGCCAGCAGTTTGGTGCTACCGGGACAGGGAGACACCGGGGAGCTGTTTTTT.

This clonotype was detected a few times. The chain recombines TRBV12-3 or TRBV12-4 with TRBJ1-5; D not certain. The V gene lost 6 bases and the J gene lost 1 base, with 10 bases spanning the gap. The CDR3 is 14 amino acids. The CDR3 region has the DNA TGTGCCAGCAGCCCCAAGCCGAGCAATCAGCCCCAGCATTTT. It yields the protein CASSPKPSNQPQHF.

This clonotype was counted between two and nine times. CDR3 region: CASSLTPNYGYTF. CDR3 coding DNA: TGTGCCAGCAGCTTAACCCCTAACTATGGCTACACCTTC. The V call is TRBV7-8, the J call TRBJ1-2; D call uncertain. From germline, CDR1 is SGHVS and CDR2 FQNEAQ. V was pared by 2 bases and J by 0 bases, with 4 bases between. The CDR3 contains 13 residues.

This clonotype came up many times. The chain has TRBV6-1 and TRBJ1-1; D unclear. The germline V and J ends were trimmed by 6 bases and 4 bases, with 15 bases remaining between them. The CDR3 has 14 residues. CDR1 MNHNS and CDR2 SASEGT come from the germline V gene. CDR3 amino acids: CASRPVSGVTEAFF. CDR3 nucleotide sequence: TGTGCCAGCAGGCCCGTCAGCGGGGTCACTGAAGCTTTCTTT.

In its sample, this clonotype was seen a few times. The V and J genes are TRBV7-7 and TRBJ2-5; TRBD2 agrees at 7 bases. CDR3 length equals 16 residues. Germline CDR1 and CDR2: SSHAT and FNYEAQ (reference sequence). J lost 3 bases, V lost 2 bases, and 9 bases had no gene match. The CDR3 region has the DNA TGTGCCAGCAGCTTACTAGCGGCGCTTTGGAAAGAGACCCAGTACTTC. Residues: CASSLLAALWKETQYF. The complete variable domain, with remaining parts taken from reference TRBV7-7 and TRBJ2-5, reads GAGVSQSPRYKVTKRGQDVTLRCDPISSHATLYWYQQALGQGPEFLTYFNYEAQPDKSGLPSDRFSAERPEGSISTLTIQRTEQRDSAMYRCASSLLAALWKETQYFGPGTRLLVL.

This clonotype was picked up a small number of times. This rearrangement joins TRBV5-1 to TRBJ2-2; no firm D call. V lost 0 bases to trimming and J lost 3 bases, with 9 bases between them. Germline CDR1 and CDR2: SGHRS and YFSETQ. This CDR3 contains 15 residues. In DNA form, the CDR3 reads TGCGCCAGCAGCTTGGTTCAGCCGGACACCGGGGAGCTGTTTTTT. This gives the protein CASSLVQPDTGELFF.

Comments on this clonotype: One junction end does not reproduce the germline sequence, and a read error may be involved. CDR3 residues: CTSSPGLARADTQYF. The DNA of the CDR3 is TGTACCAGCAGCCCAGGACTAGCGAGGGCAGATACGCAGTATTTT. This chain links TRBV11-2 with TRBJ2-3, with 9 bases lining up with TRBD2. The length of the CDR3 is 15 residues. The germline CDR1 and CDR2 sequences are SGHAT and FQNNGV.

This clonotype has a handful of counts. The chain combines TRBV10-1 with TRBJ2-4, with 11 bases fitting TRBD2. Unmatched junction bases numbered 4, after V lost 0 bases and J lost 3 bases. This CDR3 contains 17 residues. Germline CDR1 WNHNN, CDR2 SYGVQD (reference sequence). The chain's CDR3 is CASSESRGLAVKNIQYF. CDR3 bases: TGCGCCAGCAGTGAGTCGAGGGGACTAGCGGTCAAAAACATTCAGTACTTC.

This clonotype was found a few times. The J gene is TRBJ2-5, the V gene TRBV5-5; 11 bases align to TRBD2. The CDR3 extends over 16 amino acids. V lost 4 bases to trimming and J lost 4 bases; unmatched junction nucleotides: 9. Germline-derived CDR1 and CDR2 are SGHKS and YYEKEE (reference sequence). The CDR3 DNA reads as TGTGCCAGCAGCCTCCTAGCGGGAGGAGGGCGAGAGACCCAGTACTTC. Translated, it gives CASSLLAGGGRETQYF.

The genes are TRBV11-2 and TRBJ2-7; D uncertain. This CDR3 region has 15 residues. Germline CDR1 and CDR2: SGHAT and FQNNGV. V was cut by 0 bases and J by 3 bases, with 12 bases left in between. The CDR3 is CASSLDRRYFYEQYF. In DNA form, the CDR3 reads TGTGCCAGCAGCTTAGATCGCCGATACTTCTACGAGCAGTACTTC. Full variable domain (remainder filled in from reference TRBV11-2 and TRBJ2-7): EAGVAQSPRYKIIEKRQSVAFWCNPISGHATLYWYQQILGQGPKLLIQFQNNGVVDDSQLPKDRFSAERLKGVDSTLKIQPAKLEDSAVYLCASSLDRRYFYEQYFGPGTRLTVT.

The sample holds a few counts of this clonotype. The rearrangement links TRBV7-9 to TRBJ1-1; D uncertain. The germline gives CDR1 SEHNR, CDR2 FQNEAQ (reference sequence). V lost 3 bases and J lost 1, with 9 bases in between. The CDR3 has 14 residues. CDR3 bases: TGTGCCAGCAGCTTCTTGGCCGGGAACACTGAAGCTTTCTTT. Translated, it gives CASSFLAGNTEAFF.

This chain joins TRBV7-4 and TRBJ1-1; D remains unclear. CDR1 and CDR2 (germline): SGHVT, SQSDAQ. V lost 7 bases to trimming and J lost 7 bases, with 13 bases between them. CDR3 length: 12 residues. The CDR3 loop is CASTLRKVEAFF. CDR3 in DNA: TGTGCCAGCACCCTTCGGAAGGTTGAAGCTTTCTTT.